This entry lists 2 T cell receptor beta chains sequenced from one sample in a study of cytomegalovirus exposure and HLA in healthy donors. PCR amplification relied on 60 Vbeta primers (plus 13 Jbeta primers). Profiling relied on immunoSEQ multiplex PCR, and the TCRdb table lists in-frame clones only, not all of them. The sample has around 70,000 clones. Sequenced sample: PBMCs. Every receptor here comes from a boy aged 5-17 years in good health and CMV-seronegative.

Here the CDR3 reads CATTVGREAGEQYF. The CDR3 nucleotides are TGTGCCACCACCGTGGGCAGGGAAGCAGGCGAGCAGTACTTC. This sequence joins TRBV6-6 and TRBJ2-7, with a possible D match to TRBD1 (5 bases). Germline CDR1 MNHNY, CDR2 SVGAGI (reference sequence). There are 14 residues in the CDR3. The V end lost 10 bases, the J end lost 6 bases, and 22 bases lay between the germline ends.

Regarding this clone: Sequence at one end of the junction differs from germline and may be a read error. This rearrangement joins TRBV15 to TRBJ1-2; 9 bases align to TRBD1. Germline V gene sequence: CDR1 LNHNV, CDR2 YYDKDF (reference sequence). CDR3 length equals 15 residues. The CDR3 protein is CAASKNRGHDYGYTF. The CDR3 bases are TGTGCCGCCAGCAAAAACAGGGGGCATGACTATGGCTACACCTTC. Based on the CDR3 plus reference TRBV15 and TRBJ1-2, the full variable domain is DAMVIQNPRYQVTQFGKPVTLSCSQTLNHNVMYWYQQKSSQAPKLLFHYYDKDFNNEADTPDNFQSRRPNTSFCFLDIRSPGLGDTAMYLCAASKNRGHDYGYTFGSGTRLTVV.